The TCR beta chain described here comes from a study of CD8 T cells in ankylosing spondylitis. Overall study findings and caveats: A TCR beta motif of several highly homologous variants appeared characteristic of ankylosing spondylitis blood.

TCRdb re-called the 5' RACE reads through MiXCR, storing one row per CDR3 protein. The table has 130,000 to 150,000 distinct CDR3 sequences, roughly 8.4% seen once; the top ten hold 6% to 8%. This clonotype was detected many times. Its target is unknown. The CDR3 is made up of 13 amino acids. The germline V and J ends were trimmed by 8 bases and 0 bases, with 11 bases remaining between them. Germline V gives CDR1 MNHEY, CDR2 SVGEGT. Source material: synovial fluid, either unsorted or a sorted T cell fraction (not recorded which). The sequence derives from a male donor with ankylosing spondylitis. V and J are TRBV6-2 or TRBV6-3 and TRBJ2-7; no clear D gene. The CDR3 DNA is TGTGCCAGCGGTGCCAGGAGCTCCTACGAGCAGTACTTC. Encoded protein: CASGARSSYEQYF.